This paragraph reports one T cell receptor beta chain. The antigen remains unidentified. The CDR3 spans 17 residues. Germline V gene lookup returns CDR1 SGHVS and CDR2 FQNEAQ. J was trimmed by 1 base and V by 3 bases; bases with no gene match: 6. This sample is drawn from a study of OX40 agonist ivuxolimab in advanced cancers. Study-wide context: Two patients with cutaneous melanoma and one with hepatocellular carcinoma, three in total, showed partial responses.

Only in-frame clones appear in the TCRdb table, and some are missing; sequencing was by immunoSEQ multiplex PCR. The sample gives tens of thousands of clones, about 87% of which show up once; approximately 9.9% is in the top ten. General study findings and limits: In the expanded peripheral T cells, antigen specificity was never determined.

The receptor was derived from an adult with an advanced solid tumor such as melanoma, head and neck, liver or kidney cancer. The material sequenced was CD4+ or CD8+ T cells sorted from blood, taken in a trial of the OX40 agonist ivuxolimab. V and J are TRBV7-8 and TRBJ1-3, with 10 bases matching TRBD1. For the CDR3, the DNA is TGTGCCAGCAGCTTCCCCCGGGACAGGGGTTCTGGAAACACCATATATTTT. This sequence encodes CASSFPRDRGSGNTIYF.